The clone carrying this T cell receptor (beta chain) has a handful of counts. Its antigen is unidentified. This sample is drawn from a study of beta chain features in type 1 diabetes. The study, taken as a whole, reports: In type 1 diabetes patients, VDJ junctions had fewer insertions; deletions at these junctions were more frequent. cDNA-based sequencing might over-represent cells highly expressing TCR.

Sorted CD4+ subsets: naive, central memory, regulatory, stem cell-like memory (CD45RO/CCR7/CD25/CD127/CD95/CD27 panel). Per the germline V gene, CDR1 is DFQATT and CDR2 is SNEGSKA (reference sequence). This CDR3 region has 11 residues. The J segment lost 8 bases and the V segment lost 7 bases, leaving 7 bases of the junction unmatched. Expressed TCRB transcripts were sequenced after all isolated RNA was converted to cDNA. The protocol was immunoSEQ multiplex PCR, while the TCRdb copy is restricted to in-frame clones and leaves out a portion. The sample has around 250,000 clones, 12% to 15% seen once.

Sample: naive CD4+ T cells from blood. The sequence was collected from a woman between 35 and 50 years old in good health. The chain employs TRBV20-1 and TRBJ1-2; TRBD1 aligns across 7 bases. CDR3 protein: CSVSTGQGYTF. CDR3 coding DNA: TGCAGTGTTTCGACAGGGCAAGGCTACACCTTC.